A single sample is the source of the 30 T cell receptor beta chains below, sequenced in a study of naive and memory T cell subsets. Study-level results: A few larger clonotypes appeared in naive repertoires, especially CD8, possibly memory cells re-expressing CD45RA.

Their target antigens are unknown. An equimolar mix of two oligonucleotides served as the beta constant-region primer for TRBC1 and TRBC2. The ligated cDNA underwent four PCR rounds using SP2 and nested alpha and beta constant-region primers. From the UMI-ligation and nested PCR reads, TCRdb called clonotypes with MiXCR, one entry per CDR3 protein. Of around 140,000 distinct CDR3 sequences in the sample, 15% to 20% were seen once. Material for sequencing was naive CD8+ T cells from blood. The source is a human donor in good health.

This clonotype was observed a single time. J is TRBJ2-1 and V is TRBV19, with 9 nucleotides matching TRBD2. J lost 3 bases, V lost 3 bases, and 6 bases had no gene match. Germline loops: CDR1 LNHDA, CDR2 SQIVND (reference sequence). The CDR3 contains 16 residues. The CDR3 region has the DNA TGTGCCAGTAGTATCCCACTTAGCGGGAGCTACAATGAGCAGTTCTTC. Residues: CASSIPLSGSYNEQFF. Full variable domain (missing parts from reference TRBV19 and TRBJ2-1): DGGITQSPKYLFRKEGQNVTLSCEQNLNHDAMYWYRQDPGQGLRLIYYSQIVNDFQKGDIAEGYSVSREKKESFPLTVTSAQKNPTAFYLCASSIPLSGSYNEQFFGPGTRLTVL.

This clonotype has more than one count but fewer than ten. The DNA for the CDR3 is TGCAGCGTTGAAGATTTTACTAGCGGGAGTAGTCGTTCCTACAATGAGCAGTTCTTC. Encoded protein: CSVEDFTSGSSRSYNEQFF. The V call is TRBV29-1, the J call TRBJ2-1; 11 nucleotides match TRBD2. The CDR3 runs 19 residues. The trim removed 0 bases at V and 1 base at J, leaving 11 bases unmatched. Germline V gene lookup returns CDR1 SQVTM and CDR2 ANQGSEA.

The genes are TRBV6-5 and TRBJ2-3, with no clear D. Looked up from germline, CDR1 is MNHEY and CDR2 is SVGAGI. Trimming left V 4 bases short and J 5 bases short, with 7 bases between. There are 12 residues in the CDR3. The CDR3 DNA sequence: TGTGCCAGCAGTTCGCATGGAGATACGCAGTATTTT. It is translated as CASSSHGDTQYF.

There are many counts of this clonotype. The V and J genes are TRBV6-5 and TRBJ2-3; D is uncertain. Germline CDR1 is MNHEY and CDR2 is SVGAGI. Deletions cut 6 bases from V and 6 bases from J, with 7 bases between. The CDR3 is 11 residues long. CDR3 region: CASSPGDTQYF. The CDR3 nucleotides read TGTGCCAGCAGCCCCGGGGATACGCAGTATTTT.

The chain joins TRBV28 to TRBJ2-7, with D maybe TRBD1 (5 bases). Trimming removed 4 bases at V and 2 bases at J, with 15 bases between. The germline V gene has CDR1 MDHEN and CDR2 SYDVKM. The CDR3 sequence is 15 residues long. The CDR3 here is CASSSRYRIPYEQYF. CDR3 in DNA: TGTGCCAGCAGTTCTCGTTACAGGATACCCTACGAGCAGTACTTC.

Only a few counts were recorded for this clonotype. The gene calls are TRBV14 and TRBJ2-4; 10 bases align to TRBD2. Germline V CDR1 and CDR2: SGHDN, FVKESK. The ends lost 1 base at V and 0 bases at J; junction bases unmatched: 12. This CDR3 comprises 20 residues. The DNA for the CDR3 is TGTGCCAGCAGCCAAGCTTTATCGGCTAGCGGGAGTTTAGCCAAAAACATTCAGTACTTC. Residues: CASSQALSASGSLAKNIQYF.

This clonotype was counted only a few times. The chain carries TRBV30 and TRBJ2-7, with 11 bases fitting TRBD1. V was pared by 3 bases and J by 3 bases, with 4 bases of the junction left unmatched. The germline CDR1 and CDR2 sequences are GTSNPN and SVGIG (reference sequence). The CDR3 loop spans 14 amino acids. CDR3 coding DNA: TGTGCCTGGAGCTTCGGGACAGGGGGCTACGAGCAGTACTTC. Its translation: CAWSFGTGGYEQYF.

This clonotype showed up just a few times. The V and J genes are TRBV28 and TRBJ2-1, with TRBD2 as a possible D gene (5 bases). V lost 8 bases and J lost 0, with 14 bases in between. This CDR3 comprises 15 residues. In germline, CDR1 is MDHEN, CDR2 SYDVKM. The CDR3 coding sequence is TGTGCCAGCCTAGCATTTACTAGCTCCTACAATGAGCAGTTCTTC. Its protein product is CASLAFTSSYNEQFF.

This clonotype was recorded at least ten times. The chain recombines TRBV30 with TRBJ2-2; D uncertain. The germline gives CDR1 GTSNPN, CDR2 SVGIG (reference sequence). CDR3 length: 11 residues. The V end was cut by 1 base, the J end by 8 bases, with 5 bases between. The CDR3 region is CAWSAAGELFF. CDR3 sequence (DNA): TGTGCCTGGAGTGCTGCGGGGGAGCTGTTTTTT.

This clonotype was counted only a few times. This chain links TRBV20-1 with TRBJ2-7; D remains ambiguous. The CDR3 has 15 residues. Trimming removed 0 bases from V and 0 bases from J, with 12 bases in between. Germline V lookup: CDR1 DFQATT, CDR2 SNEGSKA (reference sequence). The DNA for the CDR3 is TGCAGTGCTAGAGATCGGCAGCTCAGCTCCTACGAGCAGTACTTC. This gives the protein CSARDRQLSSYEQYF.

This clonotype was observed a handful of times. The chain links TRBV11-2 to TRBJ2-3; TRBD1 aligns across 8 bases. Germline CDR1 is SGHAT and CDR2 is FQNNGV. CDR3 size: 20 residues. The J segment lost 2 bases and the V segment lost 3 bases, leaving 19 bases of the junction unmatched. The CDR3 here is CASSFTSGTGRWLVTDTQYF. The CDR3 nucleotides are TGTGCCAGCAGCTTCACCTCCGGGACAGGCCGCTGGTTGGTCACAGATACGCAGTATTTT.

The V call is TRBV20-1, the J call TRBJ2-7; D gene ambiguous. CDR3 length: 16 amino acids. V lost 0 bases and J lost 3, with 18 bases in between. Germline assignment: CDR1 DFQATT and CDR2 SNEGSKA (reference sequence). Here the CDR3 reads CSARDQVLLQNYEQYF. In DNA form, the CDR3 reads TGCAGTGCTAGAGATCAGGTTCTCTTGCAAAACTACGAGCAGTACTTC.

The chain uses TRBV7-6 and TRBJ2-7, with 7 positions matching TRBD2. The trim removed 6 bases at V and 5 bases at J, leaving 10 bases unmatched. CDR3 length: 14 residues. Germline CDR1 and CDR2: SGHVS and FNYEAQ. CDR3 in amino acids: CASRPEAGDDEQYF. The CDR3 DNA reads TGTGCCAGCAGACCTGAGGCGGGAGACGACGAGCAGTACTTC.

This clonotype showed up just a few times. The rearrangement uses TRBV7-8 and TRBJ1-5; D may be TRBD1 (6 bases). The CDR3 is 14 amino acids. Germline V gene sequence: CDR1 SGHVS, CDR2 FQNEAQ. V was cut by 5 bases and J by 4 bases, with 12 bases left in between. CDR3 nucleotides: TGTGCCAGCAGCCCGTGGGGGCTTAATCAGCCCCAGCATTTT. It is translated as CASSPWGLNQPQHF.

This clonotype was counted only a few times. The V and J genes are TRBV4-2 and TRBJ1-3; TRBD1 matches at 8 bases. This CDR3 spans 15 amino acids. CDR1 is LGHNA and CDR2 is YNFKEQ in the germline V gene. The V segment lost 0 bases and the J segment 2 bases; nucleotides outside the gene matches: 0. CDR3 amino acids: CASSQDRGPGNTIYF. The DNA of the CDR3 is TGTGCCAGCAGCCAAGACAGGGGGCCTGGAAACACCATATATTTT.

This clonotype occurred a few times. The chain combines TRBV13 with TRBJ2-7; 8 nucleotides align to TRBD1. The V gene's germline CDR1 is PRHDT and CDR2 FYEKMQ (reference sequence). The V segment lost 5 bases and the J segment 2 bases; nucleotides outside the gene matches: 5. This CDR3 comprises 14 residues. In DNA form, the CDR3 reads TGTGCCAGCAGCGAAAACAGGGGGACCTACGAGCAGTACTTC. This encodes CASSENRGTYEQYF.

Only a few counts were recorded for this clonotype. V is TRBV6-5 and J is TRBJ2-3, with D possibly TRBD2 on 6 matching bases. This CDR3 has 16 residues. The V and J ends lost 4 bases and 6 bases respectively, with 20 bases between them. The germline CDR1 and CDR2 sequences are MNHEY and SVGAGI. The CDR3 protein is CASSSNRGMYGDTQYF. Written as DNA, the CDR3 is TGTGCCAGCAGTTCGAATCGGGGGATGTACGGTGATACGCAGTATTTT.

This clonotype occurred a few times. The rearrangement joins TRBV6-5 to TRBJ1-1; a possible D gene is TRBD1 (5 bases). The CDR3 sequence is 13 residues long. With 1 base removed from V and 6 bases from J, the gap between germline ends came to 9 bases. Looked up from germline, CDR1 is MNHEY and CDR2 is SVGAGI. CDR3 amino acids: CASSYLGDSEAFF. The CDR3 bases are TGTGCCAGCAGTTACTTGGGGGACTCTGAAGCTTTCTTT.

CDR3: CASNQALGPRTQYF. DNA for the CDR3: TGTGCCAGCAATCAAGCTTTGGGACCGAGGACCCAGTACTTC. The rearrangement links TRBV11-2 to TRBJ2-5; D could derive from TRBD1 or TRBD2 (5 bases each). Germline-derived CDR1 and CDR2 are SGHAT and FQNNGV. The CDR3 consists of 14 residues. The germline V and J ends were trimmed by 7 bases and 7 bases, with 19 bases remaining between them.

V usage is TRBV6-6 and J usage is TRBJ2-3; no clear D gene. Trimming took off 0 bases at V and 0 bases at J, with 16 bases between the two ends. The CDR3 is 18 amino acids. Germline values: CDR1 MNHNY, CDR2 SVGAGI (reference sequence). CDR3 protein: CASSYSSVRSSSTDTQYF. CDR3 sequence (DNA): TGTGCCAGCAGTTACTCGTCCGTCAGATCCTCTAGCACAGATACGCAGTATTTT.

The genes are TRBV27 and TRBJ2-7, with TRBD1 matching over 9 bases. Germline CDR1 is MNHEY and CDR2 is SMNVEV (reference sequence). The CDR3 has 14 residues. J gave up 3 bases and V 4 bases, and 4 bases lay outside the gene matches. The CDR3 nucleotides are TGTGCCAGCAGTTCTACAGGGGGCGACTACGAGCAGTACTTC. Translating gives CASSSTGGDYEQYF.

This chain links TRBV7-2 with TRBJ1-5; D unclear. This CDR3 comprises 15 residues. Germline V gene data show CDR1 as SGHTA and CDR2 as FQGNSA. Trimming shortened V by 0 bases and J by 4 bases, and 10 bases separated the two germline ends. CDR3 coding DNA: TGTGCCAGCAGCTTAGCGCTAGGCTCGAATCAGCCCCAGCATTTT. The encoded protein is CASSLALGSNQPQHF.

This clonotype has just a few counts. The chain combines TRBV28 with TRBJ2-3, with 8 nucleotides matching TRBD2. The V segment lost 6 bases and the J segment 4 bases; nucleotides outside the gene matches: 0. The CDR3 loop spans 12 amino acids. Germline V CDR1 and CDR2: MDHEN, SYDVKM. The CDR3 loop is CASRTSADTQYF. The CDR3 DNA is TGTGCCAGCAGGACTAGCGCAGATACGCAGTATTTT.

This clonotype was detected only a few times. The chain carries TRBV19 and TRBJ2-1, with D perhaps matching TRBD2 (6 bases). Trimming left V 6 bases short and J 5 bases short, with 23 bases between. The CDR3 consists of 17 residues. In germline, CDR1 is LNHDA, CDR2 SQIVND (reference sequence). The CDR3: CASRKRLVPVPNNEQFF. The DNA of the CDR3 is TGTGCCAGTAGGAAGCGACTAGTGCCGGTCCCCAACAATGAGCAGTTCTTC.

This clonotype has more than one count but fewer than ten. The CDR3 spells CASSEAWDRVNTDTQYF. For the CDR3, the DNA is TGTGCCAGCAGTGAAGCGTGGGACAGGGTTAATACAGATACGCAGTATTTT. The rearrangement uses TRBV6-1 and TRBJ2-3, with TRBD1 identical over 9 bases. Germline CDR1 MNHNS, CDR2 SASEGT. The length of the CDR3 is 17 residues. Losses at the gene ends were 0 bases for V and 3 bases for J; bases not matched to a gene: 7.

J is TRBJ2-5 and V is TRBV20-1, with TRBD2 matching 7 bases. There are 13 residues in the CDR3. V shed 3 bases, J shed 9 bases, and the junction held 10 bases outside the gene matches. CDR1 is DFQATT and CDR2 is SNEGSKA in the germline V gene (reference sequence). The DNA for the CDR3 is TGCAGTGCTAGTTGGGACTACCGGGGGGCCCAGTACTTC. This translates into CSASWDYRGAQYF.

This clonotype has only a few counts. This rearrangement joins TRBV6-6 to TRBJ1-5, with D possibly matching TRBD1 (5 bases). The V gene's germline CDR1 is MNHNY and CDR2 SVGAGI (reference sequence). The CDR3 length is 14 residues. Trimming left V 7 bases short and J 5 bases short, with 15 bases between. This chain's CDR3 is CASTFTQTDQPQHF. DNA for the CDR3: TGTGCCAGCACCTTTACTCAGACAGATCAGCCCCAGCATTTT.

J is TRBJ1-1 and V is TRBV6-5; TRBD1 might be the D (5 bases). CDR1 is MNHEY, CDR2 SVGAGI, per germline. V was trimmed by 6 bases and J by 10 bases, leaving 15 bases between them. This CDR3 has 12 amino acids. CDR3 region: CASSPSGARAFF. For the CDR3, the DNA is TGTGCCAGCAGCCCGTCCGGGGCAAGAGCTTTCTTT.

The rearrangement uses TRBV24-1 and TRBJ2-5; TRBD2 aligns across 8 bases. The germline V gene has CDR1 KGHDR and CDR2 SFDVKD. The CDR3 has 13 residues. J lost 5 bases, V lost 11 bases, and 9 bases had no gene match. The CDR3 sequence is CAIAAGVGETQYF. The CDR3 nucleotides are TGTGCCATCGCAGCGGGAGTGGGGGAGACCCAGTACTTC.

This clonotype was detected a few times. V gene TRBV5-4 combines with J gene TRBJ2-7; 7 nucleotides align to TRBD2. The germline CDR1 and CDR2 sequences are SGHNT and YYREEE (reference sequence). The V and J ends lost 3 bases and 2 bases, in that order; junction bases with no gene match: 11. This CDR3 contains 16 residues. The CDR3, as DNA: TGTGCCAGCAGCTGGACGAGTGGCGGGAGTGCCTACGAGCAGTACTTC. Its translation is CASSWTSGGSAYEQYF.